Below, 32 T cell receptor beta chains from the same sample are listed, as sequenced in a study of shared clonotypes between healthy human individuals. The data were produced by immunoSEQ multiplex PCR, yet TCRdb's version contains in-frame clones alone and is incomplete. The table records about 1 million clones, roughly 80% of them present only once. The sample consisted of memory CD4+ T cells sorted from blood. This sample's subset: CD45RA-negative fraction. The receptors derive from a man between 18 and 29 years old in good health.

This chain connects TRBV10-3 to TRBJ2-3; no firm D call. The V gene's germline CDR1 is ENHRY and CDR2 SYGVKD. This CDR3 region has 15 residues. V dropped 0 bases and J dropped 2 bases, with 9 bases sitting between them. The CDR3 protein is CAISESGYVTDTQYF. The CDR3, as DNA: TGTGCCATCAGTGAGTCCGGCTATGTCACAGATACGCAGTATTTT.

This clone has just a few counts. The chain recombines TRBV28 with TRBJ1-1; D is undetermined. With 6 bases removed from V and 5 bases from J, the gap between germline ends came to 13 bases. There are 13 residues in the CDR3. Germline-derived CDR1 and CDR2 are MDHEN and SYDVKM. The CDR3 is CASSPPRVTEAFF. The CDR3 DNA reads TGTGCCAGCAGCCCCCCCCGGGTGACTGAAGCTTTCTTT.

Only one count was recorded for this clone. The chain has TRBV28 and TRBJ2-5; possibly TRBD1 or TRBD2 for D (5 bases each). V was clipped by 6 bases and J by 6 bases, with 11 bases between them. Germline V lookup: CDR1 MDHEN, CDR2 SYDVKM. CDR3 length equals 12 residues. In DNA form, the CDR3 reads TGTGCCAGCAGGCTAGCAGGGAAGACCCAGTACTTC. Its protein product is CASRLAGKTQYF.

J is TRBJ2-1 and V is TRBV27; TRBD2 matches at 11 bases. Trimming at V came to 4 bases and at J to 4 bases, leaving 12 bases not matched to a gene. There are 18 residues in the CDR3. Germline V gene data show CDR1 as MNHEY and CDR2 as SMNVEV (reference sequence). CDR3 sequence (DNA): TGTGCCAGCAGTTCCTACGGACTAGCGGGCTCCAGTTACAATGAGCAGTTCTTC. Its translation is CASSSYGLAGSSYNEQFF.

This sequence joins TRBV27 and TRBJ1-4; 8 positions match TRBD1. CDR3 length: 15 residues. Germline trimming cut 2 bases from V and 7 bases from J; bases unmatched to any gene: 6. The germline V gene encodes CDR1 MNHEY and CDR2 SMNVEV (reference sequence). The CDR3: CASSLRTGYGEKLFF. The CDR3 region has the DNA TGTGCCAGCAGTTTACGGACAGGGTACGGTGAAAAACTGTTTTTT.

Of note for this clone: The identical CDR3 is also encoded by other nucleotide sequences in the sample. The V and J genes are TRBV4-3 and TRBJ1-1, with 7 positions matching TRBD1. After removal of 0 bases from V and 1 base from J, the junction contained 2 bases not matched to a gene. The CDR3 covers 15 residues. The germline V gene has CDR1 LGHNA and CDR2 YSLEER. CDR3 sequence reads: CASSQDYRGNTEAFF. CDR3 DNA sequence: TGCGCCAGCAGCCAAGATTACAGGGGGAACACTGAAGCTTTCTTT.

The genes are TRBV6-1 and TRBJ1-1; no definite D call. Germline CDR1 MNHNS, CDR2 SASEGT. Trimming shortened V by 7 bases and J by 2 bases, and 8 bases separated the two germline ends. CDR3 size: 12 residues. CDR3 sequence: CASMFVNTEAFF. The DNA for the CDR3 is TGTGCCAGCATGTTCGTCAACACTGAAGCTTTCTTT.

The CDR3 nucleotides are TGTGCCATCAGTTACGGACCCCAAGAGACCCAGTACTTC. Protein: CAISYGPQETQYF. The chain links TRBV10-3 to TRBJ2-5; no reliable D call. The V gene lost 5 bases and the J gene lost 1 base, with 8 bases spanning the gap. CDR3 length: 13 residues. Per germline, CDR1 ENHRY and CDR2 SYGVKD.

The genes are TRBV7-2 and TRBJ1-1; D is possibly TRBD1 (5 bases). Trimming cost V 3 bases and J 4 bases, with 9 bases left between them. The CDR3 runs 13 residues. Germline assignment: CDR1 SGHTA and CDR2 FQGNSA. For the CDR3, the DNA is TGTGCCAGCAGCTTTACAGGAGTCACTGAAGCTTTCTTT. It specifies CASSFTGVTEAFF.

The CDR3 is CATGGWGESSGNTIYF. Here the CDR3 DNA reads TGTGCCACCGGCGGTTGGGGGGAAAGCTCTGGAAACACCATATATTTT. V gene TRBV15 combines with J gene TRBJ1-3, with D perhaps TRBD1 (5 bases). The CDR3 spans 16 residues. V was shortened by 8 bases and J by 0 bases, with 17 bases between the two germline ends. Germline-derived CDR1 and CDR2 are LNHNV and YYDKDF (reference sequence).

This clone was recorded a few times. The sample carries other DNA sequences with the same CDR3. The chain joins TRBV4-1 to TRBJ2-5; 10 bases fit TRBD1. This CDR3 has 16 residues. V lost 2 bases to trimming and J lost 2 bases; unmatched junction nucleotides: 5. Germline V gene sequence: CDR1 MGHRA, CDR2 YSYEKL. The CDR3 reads CASSQKPGQGQETQYF. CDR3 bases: TGCGCCAGCAGCCAAAAGCCGGGACAGGGGCAAGAGACCCAGTACTTC.

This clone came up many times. CDR3 DNA sequence: TGTGCTAGTGGGACGGGACAGGGCTCCTACAATGAGCAGTTCTTC. Translation: CASGTGQGSYNEQFF. The chain is built from TRBV12-5 and TRBJ2-1; 9 bases are a match to TRBD1. The V and J ends lost 6 bases and 0 bases, in that order; junction bases with no gene match: 3. The CDR3 is 15 residues long. In germline, CDR1 is LGHNT, CDR2 FRNRAP.

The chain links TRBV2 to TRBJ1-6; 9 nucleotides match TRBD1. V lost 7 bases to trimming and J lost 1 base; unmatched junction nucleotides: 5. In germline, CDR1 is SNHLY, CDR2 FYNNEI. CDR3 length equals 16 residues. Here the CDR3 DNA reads TGTGCCAGCATTAGGGACAGGGCGTCCTATAATTCACCCCTCCACTTT. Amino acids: CASIRDRASYNSPLHF.

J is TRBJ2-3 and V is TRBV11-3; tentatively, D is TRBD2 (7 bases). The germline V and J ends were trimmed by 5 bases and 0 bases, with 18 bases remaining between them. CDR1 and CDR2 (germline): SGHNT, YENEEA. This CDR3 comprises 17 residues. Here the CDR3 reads CASSPQGRGGSTDTQYF. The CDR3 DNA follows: TGTGCCAGCAGCCCCCAGGGGAGGGGGGGCAGCACAGATACGCAGTATTTT. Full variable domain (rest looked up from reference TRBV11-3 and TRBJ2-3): EAGVVQSPRYKIIEKKQPVAFWCNPISGHNTLYWYLQNLGQGPELLIRYENEEAVDDSQLPKDRFSAERLKGVDSTLKIQPAELGDSAVYLCASSPQGRGGSTDTQYFGPGTRLTVL.

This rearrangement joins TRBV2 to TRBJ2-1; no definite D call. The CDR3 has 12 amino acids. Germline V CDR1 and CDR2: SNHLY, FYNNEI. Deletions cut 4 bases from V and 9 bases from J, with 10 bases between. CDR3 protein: CASSADATEQFF. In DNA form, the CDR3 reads TGTGCCAGCAGTGCGGACGCGACTGAGCAGTTCTTC.

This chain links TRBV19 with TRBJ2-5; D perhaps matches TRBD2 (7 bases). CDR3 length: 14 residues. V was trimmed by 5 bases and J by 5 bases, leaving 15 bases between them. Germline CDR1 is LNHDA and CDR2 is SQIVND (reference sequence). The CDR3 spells CASSVYGGRETQYF. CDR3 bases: TGTGCCAGTAGTGTATACGGGGGGCGGGAGACCCAGTACTTC.

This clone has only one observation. CDR3 loop: CASSTTGWGTGELFF. The CDR3 DNA reads as TGTGCCAGCAGTACTACAGGGTGGGGCACCGGGGAGCTGTTTTTT. The chain employs TRBV6-1 and TRBJ2-2; perhaps TRBD1 as D (6 bases). Between the trimmed V and J ends, which lost 5 bases and 4 bases, there was a span of 14 bases. Germline CDR1 reads MNHNS; CDR2 reads SASEGT. The CDR3 length is 15 residues.

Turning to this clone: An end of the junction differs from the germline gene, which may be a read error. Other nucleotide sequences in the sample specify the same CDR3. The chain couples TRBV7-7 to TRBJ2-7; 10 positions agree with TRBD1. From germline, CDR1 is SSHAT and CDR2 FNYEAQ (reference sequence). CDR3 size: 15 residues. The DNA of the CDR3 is TGTGCTAGCAGCGCCGGACAGGGGGTTTCCTACGAGCAGTACTTC. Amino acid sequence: CASSAGQGVSYEQYF.

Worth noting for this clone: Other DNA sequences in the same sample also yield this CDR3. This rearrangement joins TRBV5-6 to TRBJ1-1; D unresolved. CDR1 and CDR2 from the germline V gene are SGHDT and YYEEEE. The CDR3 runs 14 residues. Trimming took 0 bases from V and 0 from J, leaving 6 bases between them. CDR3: CASSLGRLNTEAFF. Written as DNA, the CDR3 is TGTGCCAGCAGCTTGGGCAGGTTGAACACTGAAGCTTTCTTT.

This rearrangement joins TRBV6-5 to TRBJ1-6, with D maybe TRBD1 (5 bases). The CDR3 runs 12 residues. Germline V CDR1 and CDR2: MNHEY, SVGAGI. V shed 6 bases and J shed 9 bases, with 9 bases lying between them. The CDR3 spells CASRGTPSPLHF. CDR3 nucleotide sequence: TGTGCCAGCAGGGGGACGCCTTCACCCCTCCACTTT.

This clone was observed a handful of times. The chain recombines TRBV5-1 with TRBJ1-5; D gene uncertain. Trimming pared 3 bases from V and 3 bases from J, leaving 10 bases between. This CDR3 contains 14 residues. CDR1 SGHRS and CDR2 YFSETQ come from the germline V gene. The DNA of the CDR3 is TGCGCCAGCAGCTCGTGGAGAAACAATCAGCCCCAGCATTTT. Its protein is CASSSWRNNQPQHF.

The CDR3 here is CAWSATGASTDTQYF. In DNA form, the CDR3 reads TGTGCCTGGAGTGCGACAGGGGCTAGCACAGATACGCAGTATTTT. This chain joins TRBV30 and TRBJ2-3; the match to TRBD1 covers 8 bases. V was pared by 1 base and J by 0 bases, with 3 bases of the junction left unmatched. The CDR3 sequence is 15 residues long. In germline, CDR1 is GTSNPN, CDR2 SVGIG (reference sequence).

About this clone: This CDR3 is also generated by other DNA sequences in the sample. The CDR3 sequence is CASSLEGLTDTQYF. CDR3 DNA: TGTGCCAGCAGCCTTGAGGGTCTCACAGATACGCAGTATTTT. The rearrangement uses TRBV7-9 and TRBJ2-3; maybe TRBD2 (5 bases). Germline lookup yields CDR1 SEHNR and CDR2 FQNEAQ (reference sequence). Between the trimmed V and J ends, which lost 5 bases and 2 bases, there was a span of 11 bases. This CDR3 contains 14 residues. The full variable domain, with the rest looked up from reference TRBV7-9 and TRBJ2-3, is DTGVSQNPRHKITKRGQNVTFRCDPISEHNRLYWYRQTLGQGPEFLTYFQNEAQLEKSRLLSDRFSAERPKGSFSTLEIQRTEQGDSAMYLCASSLEGLTDTQYFGPGTRLTVL.

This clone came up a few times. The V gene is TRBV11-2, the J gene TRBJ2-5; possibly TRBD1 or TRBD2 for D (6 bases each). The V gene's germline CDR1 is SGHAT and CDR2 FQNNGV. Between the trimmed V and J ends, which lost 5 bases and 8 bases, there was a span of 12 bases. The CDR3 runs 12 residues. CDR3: CASSLKGGTQYF. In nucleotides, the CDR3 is TGTGCCAGCAGCCTAAAGGGGGGAACCCAGTACTTC.

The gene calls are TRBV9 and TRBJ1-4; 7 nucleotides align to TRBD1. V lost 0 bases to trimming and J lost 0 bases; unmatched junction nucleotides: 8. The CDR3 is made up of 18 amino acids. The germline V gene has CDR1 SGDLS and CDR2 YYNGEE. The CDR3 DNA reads TGTGCCAGCAGCGTAGCTTCAGGGGGGTGGTCAACTAATGAAAAACTGTTTTTT. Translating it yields CASSVASGGWSTNEKLFF.

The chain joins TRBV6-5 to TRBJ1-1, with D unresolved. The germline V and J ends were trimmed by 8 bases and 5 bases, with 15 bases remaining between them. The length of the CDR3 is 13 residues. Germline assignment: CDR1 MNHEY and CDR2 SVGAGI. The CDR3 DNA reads TGTGCCAGCCCTAGGGCCTCGGGGACTGAAGCTTTCTTT. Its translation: CASPRASGTEAFF.

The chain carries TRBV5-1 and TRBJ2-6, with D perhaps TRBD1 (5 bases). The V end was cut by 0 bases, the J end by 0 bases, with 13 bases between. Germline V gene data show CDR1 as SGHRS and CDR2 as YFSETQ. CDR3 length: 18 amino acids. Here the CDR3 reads CASSLGGAFFSGANVLTF. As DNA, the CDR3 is TGCGCCAGCAGCTTGGGGGGCGCCTTTTTCTCTGGGGCCAACGTCCTGACTTTC. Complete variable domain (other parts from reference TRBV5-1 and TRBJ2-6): KAGVTQTPRYLIKTRGQQVTLSCSPISGHRSVSWYQQTPGQGLQFLFEYFSETQRNKGNFPGRFSGRQFSNSRSEMNVSTLELGDSALYLCASSLGGAFFSGANVLTFGAGSRLTVL.

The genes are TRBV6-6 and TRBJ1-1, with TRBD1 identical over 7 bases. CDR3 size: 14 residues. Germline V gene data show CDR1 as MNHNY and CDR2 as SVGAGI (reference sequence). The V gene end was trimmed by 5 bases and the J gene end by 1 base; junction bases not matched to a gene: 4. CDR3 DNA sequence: TGTGCCAGCAGTCCTGACAGGGCGAACACTGAAGCTTTCTTT. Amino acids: CASSPDRANTEAFF.

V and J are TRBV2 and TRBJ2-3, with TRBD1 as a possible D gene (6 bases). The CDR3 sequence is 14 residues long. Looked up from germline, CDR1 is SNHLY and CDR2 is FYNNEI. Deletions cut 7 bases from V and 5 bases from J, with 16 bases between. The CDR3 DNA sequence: TGTGCCAGCACCGGACCACTCAGGGGAGATACGCAGTATTTT. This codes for CASTGPLRGDTQYF.

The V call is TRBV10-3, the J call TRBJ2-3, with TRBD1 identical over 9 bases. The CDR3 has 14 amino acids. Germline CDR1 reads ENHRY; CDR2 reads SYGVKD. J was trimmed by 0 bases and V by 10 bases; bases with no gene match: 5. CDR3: CATQTGGSTDTQYF. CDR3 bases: TGTGCCACGCAGACAGGGGGAAGCACAGATACGCAGTATTTT.

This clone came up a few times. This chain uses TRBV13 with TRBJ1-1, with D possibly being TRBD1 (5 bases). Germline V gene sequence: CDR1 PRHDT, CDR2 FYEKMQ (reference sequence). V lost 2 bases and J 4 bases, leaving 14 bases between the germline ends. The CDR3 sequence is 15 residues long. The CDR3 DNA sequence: TGTGCCAGCAGCTTACGCAGGGCGAGTGGCACTGAAGCTTTCTTT. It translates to CASSLRRASGTEAFF.

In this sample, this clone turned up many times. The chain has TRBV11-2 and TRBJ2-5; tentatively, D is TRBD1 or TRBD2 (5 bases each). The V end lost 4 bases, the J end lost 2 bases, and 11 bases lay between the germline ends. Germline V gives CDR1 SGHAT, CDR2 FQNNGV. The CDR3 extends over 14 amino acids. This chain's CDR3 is CASSWRWGQETQYF. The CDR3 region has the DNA TGTGCCAGCAGCTGGCGCTGGGGGCAAGAGACCCAGTACTTC.